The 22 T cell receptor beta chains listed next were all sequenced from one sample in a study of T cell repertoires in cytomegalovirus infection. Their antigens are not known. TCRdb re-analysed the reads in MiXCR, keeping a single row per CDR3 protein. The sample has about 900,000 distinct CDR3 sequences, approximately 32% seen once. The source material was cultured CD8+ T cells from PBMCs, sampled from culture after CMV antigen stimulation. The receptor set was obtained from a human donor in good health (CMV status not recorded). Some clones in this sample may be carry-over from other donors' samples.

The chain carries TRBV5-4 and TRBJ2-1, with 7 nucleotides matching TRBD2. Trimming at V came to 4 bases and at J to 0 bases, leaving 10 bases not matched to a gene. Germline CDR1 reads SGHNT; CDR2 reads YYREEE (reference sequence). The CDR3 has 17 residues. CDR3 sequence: CASSPTGTISSYNEQFF. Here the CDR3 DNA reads TGTGCCAGCAGCCCTACCGGGACTATAAGCTCCTACAATGAGCAGTTCTTC.

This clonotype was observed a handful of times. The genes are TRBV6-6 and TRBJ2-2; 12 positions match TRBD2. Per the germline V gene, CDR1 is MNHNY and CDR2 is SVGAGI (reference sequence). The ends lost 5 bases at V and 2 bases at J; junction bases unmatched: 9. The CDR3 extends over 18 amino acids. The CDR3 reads CASSTRLAGAYNTGELFF. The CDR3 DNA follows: TGTGCCAGCAGTACCCGACTAGCGGGGGCTTATAACACCGGGGAGCTGTTTTTT.

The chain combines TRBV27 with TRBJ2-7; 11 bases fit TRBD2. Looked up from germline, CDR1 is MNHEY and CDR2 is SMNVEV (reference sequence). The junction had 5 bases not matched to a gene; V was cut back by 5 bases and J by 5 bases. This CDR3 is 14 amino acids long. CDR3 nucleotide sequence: TGTGCCAGCAGTGTTAGCGGGGGGGCCGACGAGCAGTACGTC. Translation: CASSVSGGADEQYV.

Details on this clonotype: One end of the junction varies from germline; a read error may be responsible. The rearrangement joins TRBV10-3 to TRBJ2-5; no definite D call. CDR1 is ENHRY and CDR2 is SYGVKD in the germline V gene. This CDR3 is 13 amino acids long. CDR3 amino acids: CAISEEEQEAQYF. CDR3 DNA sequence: TGTGCCATCAGTGAAGAGGAACAAGAGGCCCAGTACTTC.

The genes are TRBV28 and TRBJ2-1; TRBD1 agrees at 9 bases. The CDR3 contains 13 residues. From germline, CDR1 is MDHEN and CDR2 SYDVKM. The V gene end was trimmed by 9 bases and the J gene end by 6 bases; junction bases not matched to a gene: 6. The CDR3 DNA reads TGTGCCAGTTGGGACAGGGCTATCAATGAGCAGTTCTTC. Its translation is CASWDRAINEQFF.

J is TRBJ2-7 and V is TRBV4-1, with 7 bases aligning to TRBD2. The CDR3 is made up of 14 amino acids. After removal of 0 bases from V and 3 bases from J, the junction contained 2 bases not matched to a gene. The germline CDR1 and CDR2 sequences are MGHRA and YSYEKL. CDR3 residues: CASSQDWTSYEQYF. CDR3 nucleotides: TGCGCCAGCAGCCAAGATTGGACTAGCTACGAGCAGTACTTC.

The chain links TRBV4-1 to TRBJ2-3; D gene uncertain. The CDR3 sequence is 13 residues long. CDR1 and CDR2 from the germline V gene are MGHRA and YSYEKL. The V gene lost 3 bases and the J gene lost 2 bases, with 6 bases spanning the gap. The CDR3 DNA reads TGCGCCAGCAGCCAGGTAAACACAGATACGCAGTATTTT. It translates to CASSQVNTDTQYF.

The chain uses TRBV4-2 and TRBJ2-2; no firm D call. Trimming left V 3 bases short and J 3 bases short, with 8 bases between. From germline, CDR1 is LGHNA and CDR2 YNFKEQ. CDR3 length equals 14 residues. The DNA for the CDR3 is TGTGCCAGCAGCCATTCAGGAGACACCGGGGAGCTGTTTTTT. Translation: CASSHSGDTGELFF.

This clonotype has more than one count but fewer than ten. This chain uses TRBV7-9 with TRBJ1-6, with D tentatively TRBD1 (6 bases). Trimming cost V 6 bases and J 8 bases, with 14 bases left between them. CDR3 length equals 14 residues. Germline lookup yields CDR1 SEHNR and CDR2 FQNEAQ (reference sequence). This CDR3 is CASRGGGFDSPLHF. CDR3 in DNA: TGTGCCAGCAGGGGCGGGGGCTTCGATTCACCCCTCCACTTT.

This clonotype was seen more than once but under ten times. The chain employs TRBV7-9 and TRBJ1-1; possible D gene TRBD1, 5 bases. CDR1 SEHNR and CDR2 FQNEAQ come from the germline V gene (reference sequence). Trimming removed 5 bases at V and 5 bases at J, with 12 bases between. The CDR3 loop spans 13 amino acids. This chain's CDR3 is CASSPAGRTEAFF. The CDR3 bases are TGTGCCAGCAGCCCGGCGGGACGGACTGAAGCTTTCTTT. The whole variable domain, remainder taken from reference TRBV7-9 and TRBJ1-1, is DTGVSQNPRHKITKRGQNVTFRCDPISEHNRLYWYRQTLGQGPEFLTYFQNEAQLEKSRLLSDRFSAERPKGSFSTLEIQRTEQGDSAMYLCASSPAGRTEAFFGQGTRLTVV.

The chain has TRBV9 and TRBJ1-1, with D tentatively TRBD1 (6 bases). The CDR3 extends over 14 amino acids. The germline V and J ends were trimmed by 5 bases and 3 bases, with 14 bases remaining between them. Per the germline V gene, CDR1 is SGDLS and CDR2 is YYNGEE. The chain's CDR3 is CASSNDRTDTEAFF. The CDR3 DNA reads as TGTGCCAGCAGTAATGACAGGACCGACACTGAAGCTTTCTTT.

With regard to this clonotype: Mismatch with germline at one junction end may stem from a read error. CDR3 loop: CASTVGLEHNF. The DNA for the CDR3 is TGTGCCAGTACCGTAGGACTAGAACACAACTTC. The chain recombines TRBV2 with TRBJ2-4; 7 bases agree with TRBD2. This CDR3 is 11 amino acids long. Germline V gene lookup returns CDR1 SNHLY and CDR2 FYNNEI.

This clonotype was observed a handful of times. DNA of the CDR3: TGTGCCATCCTATCAACTAGCGGGGGAACAGATACGCAGTATTTT. It codes for CAILSTSGGTDTQYF. The J gene is TRBJ2-3, the V gene TRBV10-3, with 11 bases aligning to TRBD2. Looked up from germline, CDR1 is ENHRY and CDR2 is SYGVKD. V trimming: 8 bases; J trimming: 3 bases; junction bases outside the gene matches: 7. This CDR3 has 15 amino acids.

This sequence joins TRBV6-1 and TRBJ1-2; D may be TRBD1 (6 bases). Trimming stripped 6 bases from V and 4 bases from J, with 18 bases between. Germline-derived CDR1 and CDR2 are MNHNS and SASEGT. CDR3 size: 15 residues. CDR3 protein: CASRNQMDSAYGYTF. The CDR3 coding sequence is TGTGCCAGCAGAAACCAAATGGACAGTGCCTATGGCTACACCTTC.

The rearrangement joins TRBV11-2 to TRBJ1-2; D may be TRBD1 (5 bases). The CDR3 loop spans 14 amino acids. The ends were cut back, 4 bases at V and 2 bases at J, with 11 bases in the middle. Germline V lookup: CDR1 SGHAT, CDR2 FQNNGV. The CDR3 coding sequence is TGTGCCAGCAGCTCTCCACAGGACAACTATGGCTACACCTTC. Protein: CASSSPQDNYGYTF.

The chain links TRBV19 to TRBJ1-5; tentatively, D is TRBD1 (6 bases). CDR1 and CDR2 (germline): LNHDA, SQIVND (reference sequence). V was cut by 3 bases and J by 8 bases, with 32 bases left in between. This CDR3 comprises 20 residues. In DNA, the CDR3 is TGTGCCAGTAGTATTGGTACGGGGGTTGATCGGACAGATCCCGATAAGCCCCAGCATTTT. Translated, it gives CASSIGTGVDRTDPDKPQHF.

CDR3 DNA: TGTGCCAGCAGTCCTGAGGCTGTACAAGAGACCCAGTACTTC. This translates into CASSPEAVQETQYF. The chain carries TRBV6-2 or TRBV6-3 and TRBJ2-5, with D uncertain. The CDR3 runs to 14 residues. V was trimmed by 5 bases and J by 2 bases, leaving 12 bases between them. Germline assignment: CDR1 MNHEY and CDR2 SVGEGT.

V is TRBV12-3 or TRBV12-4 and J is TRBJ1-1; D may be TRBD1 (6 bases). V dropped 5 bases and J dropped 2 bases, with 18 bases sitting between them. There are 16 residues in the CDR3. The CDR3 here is CASSPLLQGGNTEAFF. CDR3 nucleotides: TGTGCCAGCAGTCCTCTGCTACAAGGGGGTAACACTGAAGCTTTCTTT.

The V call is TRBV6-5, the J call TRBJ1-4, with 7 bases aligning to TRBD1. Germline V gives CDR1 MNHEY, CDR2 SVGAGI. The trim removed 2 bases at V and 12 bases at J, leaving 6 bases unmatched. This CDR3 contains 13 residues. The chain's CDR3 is CASSYRDSRELFF. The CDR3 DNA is TGTGCCAGCAGTTACCGGGACAGTAGGGAACTGTTTTTT.

The CDR3 DNA follows: TGTGCCAGCACGACCCCCGGGAACACTGAAGCTTTCTTT. This codes for CASTTPGNTEAFF. The V and J genes are TRBV7-9 and TRBJ1-1, with D unclear. This CDR3 comprises 13 residues. V was shortened by 7 bases and J by 1 base, with 10 bases between the two germline ends. Looked up from germline, CDR1 is SEHNR and CDR2 is FQNEAQ (reference sequence).

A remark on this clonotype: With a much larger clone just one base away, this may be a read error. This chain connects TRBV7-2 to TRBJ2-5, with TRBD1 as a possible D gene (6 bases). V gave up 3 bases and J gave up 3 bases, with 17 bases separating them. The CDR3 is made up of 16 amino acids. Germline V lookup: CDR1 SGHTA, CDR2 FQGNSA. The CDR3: CASSLASRTVEETQYF. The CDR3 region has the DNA TGTGCCAGCAGCTTGGCCTCCAGGACAGTCGAAGAGACCCAGTACTTC.

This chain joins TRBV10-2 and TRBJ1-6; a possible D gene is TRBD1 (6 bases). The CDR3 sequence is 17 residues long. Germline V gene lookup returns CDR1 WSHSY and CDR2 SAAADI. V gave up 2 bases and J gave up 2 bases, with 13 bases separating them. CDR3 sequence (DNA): TGCGCCAGCAGTGAGCGAATGGGGGCAACCTATAATTCACCCCTCCACTTT. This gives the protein CASSERMGATYNSPLHF.